This T cell receptor beta chain was retrieved from a study of blood T cell repertoires in COVID-19. As for the study in general: Donors in the United States, Italy and Spain gave samples during acute or convalescent COVID-19. Sources were T cells, B-cell-depleted T cells, or PBMCs; the material itself was cDNA or gDNA.

Germline V gene data show CDR1 as MNHEY and CDR2 as SVGAGI. V was clipped by 3 bases and J by 6 bases, with 9 bases between them. The CDR3 contains 13 residues. This table comes from immunoSEQ multiplex PCR, and its TCRdb copy is limited to in-frame clones, with some not included. This sample has about 47,000 clones, with under 90% found just once. The TCR was taken from a man aged 55-75 years with acute or convalescent COVID-19. V usage is TRBV6-5 and J usage is TRBJ2-1, with D perhaps matching TRBD1 (6 bases). Material: peripheral blood. The CDR3 loop reads CASSYIGGNEQFF. CDR3 DNA: TGTGCCAGCAGTTATATAGGGGGCAATGAGCAGTTCTTC.